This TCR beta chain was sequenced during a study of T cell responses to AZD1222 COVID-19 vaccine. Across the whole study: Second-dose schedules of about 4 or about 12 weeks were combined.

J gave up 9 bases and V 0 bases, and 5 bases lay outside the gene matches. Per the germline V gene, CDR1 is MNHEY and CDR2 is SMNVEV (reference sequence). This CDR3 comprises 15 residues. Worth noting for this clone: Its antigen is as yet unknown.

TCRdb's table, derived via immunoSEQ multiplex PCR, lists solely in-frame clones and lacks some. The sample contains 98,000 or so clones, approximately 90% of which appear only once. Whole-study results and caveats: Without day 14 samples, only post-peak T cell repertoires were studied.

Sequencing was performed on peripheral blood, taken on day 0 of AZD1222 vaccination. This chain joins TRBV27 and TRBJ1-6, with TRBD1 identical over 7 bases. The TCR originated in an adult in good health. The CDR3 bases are TGTGCCAGCAGTTTATCCAGGGGGTTAGGTTCACCCCTCCACTTT. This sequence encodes CASSLSRGLGSPLHF.